Each of the 6 T cell receptor beta chains below was sequenced from the same sample in a study of T cells in localized non-small cell lung cancer. Using immunoSEQ multiplex PCR, the repertoire was profiled, and TCRdb retains in-frame clones only, with some absent. The top ten hold over 3.5% of the sample, which has around 26,000 clones, approximately 90% seen once. The sequencing here drew on peripheral blood, taken before any cancer treatment. The origin of the receptors is a female donor over 55 with stage II squamous cell lung carcinoma.

This clone was seen once. J is TRBJ1-1 and V is TRBV4-3, with no clear D. Germline V gene sequence: CDR1 LGHNA, CDR2 YSLEER. There are 12 residues in the CDR3. V was cut by 0 bases and J by 7 bases, with 6 bases left in between. The CDR3 is CASSQDWGEAFF. The CDR3 nucleotides read TGCGCCAGCAGCCAAGATTGGGGTGAAGCTTTCTTT.

This rearrangement joins TRBV6-6 to TRBJ1-2; TRBD1 matches 7 bases. This CDR3 is built from 15 residues. V shed 2 bases and J 4 bases; nucleotides not matched to a gene: 7. Germline V lookup: CDR1 MNHNY, CDR2 SVGAGI (reference sequence). Here the CDR3 DNA reads TGTGCCAGCAGTTACCCGGCCAGGGGGATCTATGGCTACACCTTC. Protein: CASSYPARGIYGYTF.

The rearrangement uses TRBV21-1 and TRBJ2-7; the tabulated D call, TRBD2, remains unverified against the DNA. TRBV21-1 is an annotated pseudogene. The CDR3 is 17 amino acids. Here the CDR3 reads CASSKEAREGPPVEQYF. CDR3 coding DNA: TGTGCCAGCAGCAAAGAGGCACGGGAGGGACCACCTGTCGAGCAGTACTTC.

The chain links TRBV7-3 to TRBJ2-3; 10 nucleotides align to TRBD1. Germline lookup yields CDR1 SGHTA and CDR2 FQGTGA. The junction had 1 base not matched to a gene; V was cut back by 1 base and J by 3 bases. The CDR3 has 15 amino acids. The CDR3 DNA reads TGTGCCAGCAGCTTAAGGGGACAGGGGACAGATACGCAGTATTTT. Protein: CASSLRGQGTDTQYF.

The V and J genes are TRBV27 and TRBJ2-7; D possibly corresponds to TRBD1 (5 bases). V shed 2 bases and J shed 0 bases, with 17 bases lying between them. The CDR3 has 17 residues. The germline CDR1 and CDR2 sequences are MNHEY and SMNVEV (reference sequence). The CDR3 region has the DNA TGTGCCAGCAGTTTAAGGTTGGCGGACATTAGCTCCTACGAGCAGTACTTC. As protein: CASSLRLADISSYEQYF.

A single count supports this clone. V gene TRBV7-2 combines with J gene TRBJ1-2; 12 nucleotides agree with TRBD1. The CDR3 has 17 residues. V trimming: 2 bases; J trimming: 2 bases; junction bases outside the gene matches: 6. CDR1 is SGHTA, CDR2 FQGNSA, per germline. CDR3 amino acids: CASSLSSGTGGNYGYTF. In nucleotides, the CDR3 is TGTGCCAGCAGCTTAAGTTCCGGGACAGGGGGCAACTATGGCTACACCTTC.